This T cell receptor (beta chain) was identified during a study of T cell changes during pregnancy in multiple sclerosis (dated by TCRdb to about 2019). About the investigation overall: Changes in the T cell repertoire over the course of pregnancy were examined in this study in women with multiple sclerosis.

On this clone itself: Its antigen specificity is not known. Within one base of it there is no much larger clone, and no base qualities were kept.

From the germline V gene, CDR1 is SGHAT and CDR2 is FQNNGV. The germline ends are 15 bases apart after V is trimmed by 5 bases and J by 8 bases. The CDR3 numbers 13 residues from cysteine through phenylalanine. CDR3 DNA only is kept here, 39 bases in frame from base 1. The library was prepared using the immunoSEQ multiplex PCR assay. Imported from immuneACCESS, the table was reduced by TCRdb to in-frame sequences with V and J called. These copies leave out some clones; in studies compared against another copy, an unresolved V gene accounts for under half, and the cause of the remainder is not known. This sample holds approximately 47,000 clones; 85% to 95% were observed only once. The ten largest clones capture 0.47% of the sample.

Sequenced here: CD4+ T cells from peripheral blood mononuclear cells, sampled in the first trimester of pregnancy. This receptor chain uses TRBV11-2 and TRBJ1-2; the best D guess is TRBD1, with 5 bases matching. This TCR was sampled from a female donor with multiple sclerosis, enrolled in a pregnancy study. The CDR3 region: CASSTRGVGGYTF. Here is the DNA: TGTGCCAGCAGCACCCGGGGGGTCGGCGGCTACACCTTC.